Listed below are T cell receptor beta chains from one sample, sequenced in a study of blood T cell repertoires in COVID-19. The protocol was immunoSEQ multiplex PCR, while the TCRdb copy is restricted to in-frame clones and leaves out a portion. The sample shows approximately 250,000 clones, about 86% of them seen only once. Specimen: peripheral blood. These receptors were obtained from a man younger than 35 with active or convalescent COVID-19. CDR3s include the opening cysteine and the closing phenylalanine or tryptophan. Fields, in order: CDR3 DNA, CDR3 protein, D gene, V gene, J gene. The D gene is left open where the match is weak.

cdr3_nt: TGTGCCTGGAGTGTAATTGCGGAAGCTTTCTTT
cdr3_aa: CAWSVIAEAFF
d_call: .
v_call: TRBV30
j_call: TRBJ1-1

cdr3_nt: TGCGCCAGCAGCTTGGAGGGACAGGGCCATGGCTACACCTTC
cdr3_aa: CASSLEGQGHGYTF
d_call: TRBD1
v_call: TRBV5-1
j_call: TRBJ1-2

cdr3_nt: TGTGCCAGCAGCCCAGGACACTACGAGCAGTACTTC
cdr3_aa: CASSPGHYEQYF
d_call: .
v_call: TRBV5-5
j_call: TRBJ2-7

cdr3_nt: TGTGCCAGCAGCAGCCCCGGGACAGGGACCTACGAGCAGTACTTC
cdr3_aa: CASSSPGTGTYEQYF
d_call: TRBD1
v_call: TRBV5-5
j_call: TRBJ2-7

cdr3_nt: TGTGCCAGCAGACCAACGGACAGGTTCTCCTACGAGCAGTACTTC
cdr3_aa: CASRPTDRFSYEQYF
d_call: TRBD1
v_call: TRBV6-5
j_call: TRBJ2-7

cdr3_nt: TGTGCCACCAGTGATTCCGACAGGGGGACTCAGCCCCAGCATTTT
cdr3_aa: CATSDSDRGTQPQHF
d_call: TRBD1
v_call: TRBV24-1
j_call: TRBJ1-5

cdr3_nt: TGCAGTGCTAGTCGGGTGCTAGCGGCCGGCAACGAGCAGTACTTC
cdr3_aa: CSASRVLAAGNEQYF
d_call: TRBD2
v_call: TRBV20-1
j_call: TRBJ2-7

cdr3_nt: TGTGCCAGCACCCTTTCGGGAGGGAACACCGGGGAGCTGTTTTTT
cdr3_aa: CASTLSGGNTGELFF
d_call: TRBD2
v_call: TRBV7-2
j_call: TRBJ2-2

cdr3_nt: TGTGCCAGTAGTATCCAGGCAGGGCCAGGAAACACCATATATTTT
cdr3_aa: CASSIQAGPGNTIYF
d_call: .
v_call: TRBV19
j_call: TRBJ1-3

cdr3_nt: TGTGCCAGCAGTTACCCCCCCATGGAGACCCAGTACTTC
cdr3_aa: CASSYPPMETQYF
d_call: .
v_call: TRBV6-2/TRBV6-3
j_call: TRBJ2-5

cdr3_nt: TGCGCCAGCAGCCAACGGGGACTAGCGGGGGAGACCCAGTACTTC
cdr3_aa: CASSQRGLAGETQYF
d_call: TRBD2
v_call: TRBV4-1
j_call: TRBJ2-5

cdr3_nt: TGTGCCAGCAGTTTCAGGGCCCTGCAGTTCTTC
cdr3_aa: CASSFRALQFF
d_call: .
v_call: TRBV27
j_call: TRBJ2-1

cdr3_nt: TGTGCCAGCTCACCAAGGGGAATGAGGAATTCACCCCTCCACTTT
cdr3_aa: CASSPRGMRNSPLHF
d_call: .
v_call: TRBV18
j_call: TRBJ1-6

cdr3_nt: TGTGCCAGCAGTCAACCTACAGGGTACGAGCAGTACTTC
cdr3_aa: CASSQPTGYEQYF
d_call: .
v_call: TRBV6-5
j_call: TRBJ2-7

cdr3_nt: TGTGCCAGCAGTTACCGGACTGAAGCTTTCTTT
cdr3_aa: CASSYRTEAFF
d_call: .
v_call: TRBV6-2/TRBV6-3
j_call: TRBJ1-1

cdr3_nt: TGTGCCACCAGTCGTACAGGAGGGCCCCAGTACTTC
cdr3_aa: CATSRTGGPQYF
d_call: .
v_call: TRBV24-1
j_call: TRBJ2-5